This T cell receptor beta chain originates from a study of identifying expanded T cells in peripheral blood. Study-wide findings and caveats: Technical replicates showed 0.9 to 1.5 changed clones; roughly two weeks about 16; four weeks 19. Roughly two-week clone count variance significantly increased as total template count grew.

Sequencing was performed with immunoSEQ multiplex PCR; in TCRdb, only in-frame clones are kept and a portion is missing. This table has approximately 110,000 clones, approximately 90% appearing once. V shed 4 bases, J shed 4 bases, and the junction held 3 bases outside the gene matches. The V gene's germline CDR1 is SGHTA and CDR2 FQGNSA. This CDR3 spans 15 amino acids. Regarding this clone: Its target is unknown.

Healthy donors had no documented immune events, such as infections, while sampled. The sequencing sample was made of blood. The chain has TRBV7-2 and TRBJ2-7; 14 positions agree with TRBD2. This sequence originates from a person aged 18 to 75 in good health. The chain's CDR3 is CASSWTSGGPYEQYF. The CDR3 bases are TGTGCCAGCAGCTGGACTAGCGGGGGGCCGTACGAGCAGTACTTC.